This TCR beta chain was identified in a study of control samples from healthy donors and cancer patients. Assay used: immunoSEQ multiplex PCR; TCRdb lists only in-frame clones, some missing. The sample lists about 140,000 clones, over 85% occurring once. V was shortened by 3 bases and J by 8 bases, with 10 bases between the two germline ends. This CDR3 spans 12 amino acids. CDR1 and CDR2 (germline): MDHEN, SYDVKM. The origin of this receptor is a young man in good health. The specimen was blood. The chain joins TRBV28 to TRBJ1-2, with no clear D. The CDR3 here is CASSFLMRGYTF. The CDR3 DNA reads as TGTGCCAGCAGTTTTTTGATGCGGGGCTACACCTTC.